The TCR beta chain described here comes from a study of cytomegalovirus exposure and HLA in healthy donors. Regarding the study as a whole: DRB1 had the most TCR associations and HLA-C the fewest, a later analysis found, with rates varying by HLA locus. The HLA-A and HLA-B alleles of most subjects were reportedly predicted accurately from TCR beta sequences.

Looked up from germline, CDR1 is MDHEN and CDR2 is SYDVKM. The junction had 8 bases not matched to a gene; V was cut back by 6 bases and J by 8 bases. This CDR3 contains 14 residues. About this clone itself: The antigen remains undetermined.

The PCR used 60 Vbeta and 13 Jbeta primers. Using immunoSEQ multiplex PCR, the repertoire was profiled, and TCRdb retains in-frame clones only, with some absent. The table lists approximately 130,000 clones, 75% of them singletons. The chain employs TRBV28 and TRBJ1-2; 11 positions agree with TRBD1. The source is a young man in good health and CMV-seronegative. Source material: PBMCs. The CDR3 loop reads CASSWTGGIRGYTF. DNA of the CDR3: TGTGCCAGCAGCTGGACAGGGGGCATAAGAGGCTACACCTTC.